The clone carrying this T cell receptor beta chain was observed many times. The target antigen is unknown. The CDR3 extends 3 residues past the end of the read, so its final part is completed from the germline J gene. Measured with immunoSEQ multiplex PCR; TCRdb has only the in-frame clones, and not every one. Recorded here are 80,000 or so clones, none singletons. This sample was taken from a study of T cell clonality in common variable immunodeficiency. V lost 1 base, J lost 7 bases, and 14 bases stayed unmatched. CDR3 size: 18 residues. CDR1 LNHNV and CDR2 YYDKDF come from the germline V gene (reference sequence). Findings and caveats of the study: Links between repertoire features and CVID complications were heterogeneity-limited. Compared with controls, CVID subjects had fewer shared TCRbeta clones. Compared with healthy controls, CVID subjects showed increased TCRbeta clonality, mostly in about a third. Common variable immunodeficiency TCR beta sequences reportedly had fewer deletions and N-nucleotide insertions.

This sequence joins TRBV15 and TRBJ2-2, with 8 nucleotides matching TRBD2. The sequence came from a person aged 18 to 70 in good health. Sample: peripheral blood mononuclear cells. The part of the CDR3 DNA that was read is TGTGCCACCAGCAGAGCCGGGATCTCAGCGGGAGCGGGCGGGGAG. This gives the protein CATSRAGISAGAGGE. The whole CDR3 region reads CATSRAGISAGAGGELFF.